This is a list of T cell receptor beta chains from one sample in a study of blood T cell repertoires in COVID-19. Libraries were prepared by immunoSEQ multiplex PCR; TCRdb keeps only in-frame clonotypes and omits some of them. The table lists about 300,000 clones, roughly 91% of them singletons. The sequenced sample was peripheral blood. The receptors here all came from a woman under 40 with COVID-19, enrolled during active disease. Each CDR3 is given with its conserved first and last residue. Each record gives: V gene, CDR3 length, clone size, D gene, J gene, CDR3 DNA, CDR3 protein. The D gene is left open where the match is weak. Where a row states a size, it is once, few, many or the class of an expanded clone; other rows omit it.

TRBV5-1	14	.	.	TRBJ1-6	TGCGCCAGCAGTTCGGGACAACCAATTTCACCCCTCCACTTT	CASSSGQPISPLHF
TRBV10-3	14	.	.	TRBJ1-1	TGTGCCATCAGTGAGTCGGGGCGAAACACTGAAGCTTTCTTT	CAISESGRNTEAFF
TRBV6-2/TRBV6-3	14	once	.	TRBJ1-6	TGTGCCAGCAGTTACGGGAGGGGTAATTCACCCCTCCACTTT	CASSYGRGNSPLHF
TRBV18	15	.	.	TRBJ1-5	TGTGCCAGCTCGCGAGGACAGCGAAGCAATCAGCCCCAGCATTTT	CASSRGQRSNQPQHF
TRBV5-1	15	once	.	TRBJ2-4	TGCGCCAGCAGCACTAACACAGGGTTCAAAAACATTCAGTACTTC	CASSTNTGFKNIQYF
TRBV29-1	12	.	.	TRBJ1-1	TGCAGCGTAGACAAGATCAACACTGAAGCTTTCTTT	CSVDKINTEAFF
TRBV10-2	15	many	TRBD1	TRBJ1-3	TGCGCCAGCACCACGGACGGGACAGCCGGAAACACCATATATTTT	CASTTDGTAGNTIYF
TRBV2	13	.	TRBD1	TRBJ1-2	TGTGCCAGCAGTGAGAGACAGGGAAACGGCTACACCTTC	CASSERQGNGYTF
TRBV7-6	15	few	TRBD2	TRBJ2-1	TGTGCCAGCAGCACGACCGGACTAGACGGTAATGAGCAGTTCTTC	CASSTTGLDGNEQFF
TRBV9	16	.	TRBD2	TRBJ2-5	TGTGCCAGCAGCGGGACTAGCGGGGGGGCCGGGGAGACCCAGTACTTC	CASSGTSGGAGETQYF
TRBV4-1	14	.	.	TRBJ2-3	TGCGCCAGCAGCCAACCCCCCCGGGCAGATACGCAGTATTTT	CASSQPPRADTQYF
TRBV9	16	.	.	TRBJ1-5	TGTGCCAGCAGCTTCAAGGGTTCGGCAGGGTTTCAGCCCCAGCATTTT	CASSFKGSAGFQPQHF
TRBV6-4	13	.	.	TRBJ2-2	TGTGCCAGCAGTGACTCCGGCACCGGGGAGCTGTTTTTT	CASSDSGTGELFF
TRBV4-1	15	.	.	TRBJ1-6	TGCGCCAGCAGCCAAACCTCCCAGAGGAATTCACCCCTCCACTTT	CASSQTSQRNSPLHF
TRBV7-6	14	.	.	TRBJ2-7	TGTGCCAGCAGCTTGGACGGACACCAGTACGAGCAGTACTTC	CASSLDGHQYEQYF
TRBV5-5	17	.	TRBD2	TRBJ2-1	TGTGCCAGCAGCTGGCGTGGGACTAGCGGGGGGTTGGGTGAGCAGTTCTTC	CASSWRGTSGGLGEQFF
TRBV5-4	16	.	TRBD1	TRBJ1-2	TGTGCCAGCAGCTCCAACTACGGCTTGTCGGGACAGGGCTACACCTTC	CASSSNYGLSGQGYTF
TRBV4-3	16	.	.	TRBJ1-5	TGCGCCAGCAGCCATAAAACCAGGAGGGGCGGTCAGCCCCAGCATTTT	CASSHKTRRGGQPQHF
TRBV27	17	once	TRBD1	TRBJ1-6	TGTGCCAGCAAGGTTAAGGACTCGGGACAGGGGTTTTCACCCCTCCACTTT	CASKVKDSGQGFSPLHF
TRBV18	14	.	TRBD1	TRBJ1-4	TGTGCCAGCTCAACGGGGACAGGGTTCGAAAAACTGTTTTTT	CASSTGTGFEKLFF
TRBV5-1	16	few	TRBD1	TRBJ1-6	TGCGCCAGCAGCCCTAGGACAGGGCACGTTAATTCACCCCTCCACTTT	CASSPRTGHVNSPLHF
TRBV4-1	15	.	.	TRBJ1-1	TGCGCCAGCAGCCAACCAACAGGGCTGAACACTGAAGCTTTCTTT	CASSQPTGLNTEAFF
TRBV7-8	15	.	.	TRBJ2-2	TGTGCCAGCAGTATAGTGAGAGTAAAAGCCGGGGAGCTGTTTTTT	CASSIVRVKAGELFF
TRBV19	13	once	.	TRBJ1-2	TGTGCCAGTAGTATCCAGGAAAACTATGGCTACACCTTC	CASSIQENYGYTF
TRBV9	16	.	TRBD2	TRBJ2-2	TGTGCCAGCAGTCCCGCTAGCGGGGGGCGAACCGGGGAGCTGTTTTTT	CASSPASGGRTGELFF
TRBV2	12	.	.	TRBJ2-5	TGTGCCAGCCGTGACAGTGAAGAGACCCAGTACTTC	CASRDSEETQYF
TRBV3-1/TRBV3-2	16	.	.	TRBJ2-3	TGTGCCAGCAGCCAACCAAGGGGCCCGAGGAAAGATACGCAGTATTTT	CASSQPRGPRKDTQYF
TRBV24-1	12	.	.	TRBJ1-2	TGTGCCACCAGTGACCCGAACTATGGCTACACCTTC	CATSDPNYGYTF
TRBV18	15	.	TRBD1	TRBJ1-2	TGTGCCAGCTCACAGAACGGACAGGGTTACTCTGGCTACACCTTC	CASSQNGQGYSGYTF
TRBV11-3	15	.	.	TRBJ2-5	TGTGCCAGCAGCCCGCGGATAGCGTTCCAAGAGACCCAGTACTTC	CASSPRIAFQETQYF
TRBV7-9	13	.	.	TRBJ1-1	TGTGCCAGCAGCTCGGAGGGTGGTTCTGAAGCTTTCTTT	CASSSEGGSEAFF
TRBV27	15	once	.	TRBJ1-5	TGTGCCAGCAGTTTACGGGGGGAGAGCAATCAGCCCCAGCATTTT	CASSLRGESNQPQHF
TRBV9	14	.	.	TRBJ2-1	TGTGCCAGCAGCCCCTTGAGCTCCTACAATGAGCAGTTCTTC	CASSPLSSYNEQFF
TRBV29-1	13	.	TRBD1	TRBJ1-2	TGCAGCGTTGAGGCAGGGGGGTACTATGGCTACACCTTC	CSVEAGGYYGYTF
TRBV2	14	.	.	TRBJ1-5	TGTGCCAGCAGTGAGCAAGGGGGCAATCAGCCCCAGCATTTT	CASSEQGGNQPQHF
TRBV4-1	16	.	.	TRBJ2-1	TGCGCCAGCAGCCAGCCTAATGCGGGGCCACACAATGAGCAGTTCTTC	CASSQPNAGPHNEQFF
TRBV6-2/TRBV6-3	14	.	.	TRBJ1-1	TGTGCCAGCAGTTACAGGGGGGGAGGTACTGAAGCTTTCTTT	CASSYRGGGTEAFF
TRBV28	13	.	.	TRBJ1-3	TGTGCCAGCTCGACCAGCGGGGGGGACACCATATATTTT	CASSTSGGDTIYF
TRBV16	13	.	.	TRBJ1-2	TGTGCCAGCAGCATAACTGGGGAGTATGGCTACACCTTC	CASSITGEYGYTF
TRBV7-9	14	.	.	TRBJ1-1	TGTGCCAGCAGCCACAGGGTAACGGGCACTGAAGCTTTCTTT	CASSHRVTGTEAFF
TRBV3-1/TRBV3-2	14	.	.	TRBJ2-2	TGTGCCAGCAGGGGGGCCCCGAACACCGGGGAGCTGTTTTTT	CASRGAPNTGELFF
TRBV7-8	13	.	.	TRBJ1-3	TGTGCCAGCAGCTTCAACTCTGGAAACACCATATATTTT	CASSFNSGNTIYF
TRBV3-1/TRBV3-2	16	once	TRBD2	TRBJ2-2	TGTGCCAGCAGCCAATGGGCAGGACTAGAGGCCGGGGAGCTGTTTTTT	CASSQWAGLEAGELFF
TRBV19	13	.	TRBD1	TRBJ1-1	TGTGCCAGTAGTAAGACAGGGTACACTGAAGCTTTCTTT	CASSKTGYTEAFF
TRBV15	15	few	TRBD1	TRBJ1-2	TGTGCCACCAGCACGGGACAGCGGACTAACTATGGCTACACCTTC	CATSTGQRTNYGYTF
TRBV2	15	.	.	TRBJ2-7	TGTGCCAGCAGAGCTACAGGGATTAGCTCCTACGAGCAGTACTTC	CASRATGISSYEQYF
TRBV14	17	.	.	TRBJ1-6	TGTGCCAGCAGCCAAGTCGACAGCCAAACCTATAATTCACCCCTCCACTTT	CASSQVDSQTYNSPLHF
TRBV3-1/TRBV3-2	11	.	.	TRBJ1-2	TGTGCCAGCAGCCAAGATCGTCCGGGTACCTTC	CASSQDRPGTF